Included here is one TCR beta chain sequence, with context. The target antigen is unknown. V lost 5 bases, J lost 3 bases, and 17 bases lay in between. Germline V gene lookup returns CDR1 GTSNPN and CDR2 SVGIG (reference sequence). This CDR3 is 14 amino acids long. RNA was extracted and reverse transcribed into cDNA as the sequencing template. Only in-frame clones appear in the TCRdb table, and some are missing; sequencing was by immunoSEQ multiplex PCR. The sample records fewer than 40,000 clones, approximately 60% being singletons. The sample is drawn from a study of CD8+ T cells in alopecia areata. Findings of the study overall: Normal scalp had lower clonality than lesional scalp, with alopecia totalis/universalis lesions showing this most strongly. Normal skin contains resident alphabeta T cells, and these are also sequenced in scalp samples.

The J gene is TRBJ2-7, the V gene TRBV30; possibly TRBD1 for D (6 bases). The receptor's source is a human donor with alopecia areata. The material sequenced was NKG2D-high CD8+ T cells sorted from blood. CDR3 sequence: CAWDKDSLIYEQYF. DNA of the CDR3: TGTGCCTGGGACAAGGACAGCCTTATCTACGAGCAGTACTTC.